This T cell receptor beta chain was sequenced in a study of T-cell memory formation after mild COVID-19. Study at large: Largely donor-specific sequence clusters came from two donors.

UMIs and sample barcodes were carried by the TCR alpha and TCR beta cDNA libraries that 5'RACE produced using constant-segment primers. MiXCR, run by TCRdb on the 5' RACE reads, gives a single entry per CDR3 protein. The sample contains under 550,000 distinct CDR3 sequences, 18% of which appear only once. The germline V and J ends were trimmed by 6 bases and 7 bases, with 6 bases remaining between them. The CDR3 covers 10 residues. Looked up from germline, CDR1 is MDHEN and CDR2 is SYDVKM. As for this clonotype: Given a much more abundant clone one base away, this may be a read error.

The TCR comes from a man younger than 35 who had mild COVID-19 (a few samples of this study predate the infection). Cell type and time point are not known. Sample: PBMCs or a T cell subset sorted from them (not recorded which). This chain uses TRBV28 with TRBJ2-5, with a weak D call TRBD2 (5 bases). For the CDR3, the DNA is TGTGCCAGCAGCCGGGGGACCCAGTACTTC. It translates to CASSRGTQYF. Complete variable domain (other parts from reference TRBV28 and TRBJ2-5): DVKVTQSSRYLVKRTGEKVFLECVQDMDHENMFWYRQDPGLGLRLIYFSYDVKMKEKGDIPEGYSVSREKKERFSLILESASTNQTSMYLCASSRGTQYFGPGTRLLVL.